One and the same sample provided the 14 T cell receptor beta chains below, sequenced in a study of blood T cell repertoires in COVID-19. Clones were read by immunoSEQ multiplex PCR, and TCRdb kept only the in-frame ones, dropping some. The sample records 85,000 to 120,000 clones, roughly 80% being singletons. Sequencing was carried out using peripheral blood. The receptors were sampled from a woman aged 55-70 years with acute or convalescent COVID-19.

V and J are TRBV11-3 and TRBJ2-1, with 8 bases identical to TRBD1. The CDR3 covers 15 residues. Trimming took 0 bases from V and 5 from J; bases not matched to a gene: 3. Germline V lookup: CDR1 SGHNT, CDR2 YENEEA. CDR3 amino acids: CASSLEGTGNNEQFF. Here the CDR3 DNA reads TGTGCCAGCAGCTTAGAGGGGACAGGAAACAATGAGCAGTTCTTC.

J is TRBJ1-2 and V is TRBV9; possible D gene TRBD1, 5 bases. V gave up 0 bases and J gave up 4 bases, with 16 bases separating them. The germline gives CDR1 SGDLS, CDR2 YYNGEE. This CDR3 contains 16 residues. The DNA of the CDR3 is TGTGCCAGCAGCGTAGGGGCGGGGAGAAGGGGCTATGGCTACACCTTC. Its protein is CASSVGAGRRGYGYTF.

This clone was seen only once. The V and J genes are TRBV6-1 and TRBJ2-3, with D possibly TRBD2 on 5 matching bases. Germline CDR1 reads MNHNS; CDR2 reads SASEGT. The CDR3 runs to 14 residues. V lost 5 bases, J lost 3 bases, and 12 bases lay in between. CDR3 bases: TGTGCCAGCAGTCCAATTACGGGAACAGATACGCAGTATTTT. Residues: CASSPITGTDTQYF.

This sequence joins TRBV5-4 and TRBJ2-4; TRBD2 matches at 15 bases. This CDR3 comprises 15 residues. Trimming removed 4 bases from V and 6 bases from J; junction bases left unmatched: 2. Germline V CDR1 and CDR2: SGHNT, YYREEE (reference sequence). DNA of the CDR3: TGTGCCAGCAGCGAGGGACTAGCGGGGGGAAACATTCAGTACTTC. Translated: CASSEGLAGGNIQYF. Full variable domain (missing parts from reference TRBV5-4 and TRBJ2-4): ETGVTQSPTHLIKTRGQQVTLRCSSQSGHNTVSWYQQALGQGPQFIFQYYREEENGRGNFPPRFSGLQFPNYSSELNVNALELDDSALYLCASSEGLAGGNIQYFGAGTRLSVL.

The CDR3: CSVDKDSNYGYTF. The CDR3, as DNA: TGCAGCGTTGATAAGGACAGTAACTATGGCTACACCTTC. The rearrangement joins TRBV29-1 to TRBJ1-2, with D possibly matching TRBD1 (6 bases). CDR1 and CDR2 (germline): SQVTM, ANQGSEA. The CDR3 has 13 amino acids. With 3 bases removed from V and 1 base from J, the gap between germline ends came to 9 bases.

This chain uses TRBV28 with TRBJ2-1, with 10 bases aligning to TRBD2. Germline V gene lookup returns CDR1 MDHEN and CDR2 SYDVKM. This CDR3 spans 12 amino acids. V dropped 10 bases and J dropped 8; count of bases not matched to a gene: 5. The CDR3 sequence: CATGTSVHEQFF. DNA of the CDR3: TGTGCCACCGGGACTAGCGTTCATGAGCAGTTCTTC.

The rearrangement links TRBV18 to TRBJ2-7, with TRBD1 as a possible D gene (6 bases). The length of the CDR3 is 15 residues. V lost 5 bases, J lost 0 bases, and 14 bases lay in between. The germline CDR1 and CDR2 sequences are KGHSH and LQKENI. The CDR3 sequence is CASSDLGTPSYEQYF. CDR3 in DNA: TGTGCCAGCTCAGACCTAGGGACACCCTCCTACGAGCAGTACTTC.

The rearrangement uses TRBV6-2 or TRBV6-3 and TRBJ2-7, with 9 bases matching TRBD1. V was pared by 5 bases and J by 1 base, with 12 bases of the junction left unmatched. There are 17 residues in the CDR3. Germline assignment: CDR1 MNHEY and CDR2 SVGEGT. The CDR3 DNA reads as TGTGCCAGCAGTGGCCGGGACAGGGCACTCCTTTCCTACGAGCAGTACTTC. This gives the protein CASSGRDRALLSYEQYF.

This chain joins TRBV28 and TRBJ1-4; D is unresolved. The CDR3 runs to 13 residues. V was shortened by 2 bases and J by 6 bases, with 7 bases between the two germline ends. The V gene's germline CDR1 is MDHEN and CDR2 SYDVKM. CDR3 sequence (DNA): TGTGCCAGCAGTTTAGGGCCTTATGAAAAACTGTTTTTT. It is translated as CASSLGPYEKLFF.

The rearrangement uses TRBV19 and TRBJ1-4; TRBD1 aligns across 7 bases. V was pared by 3 bases and J by 4 bases, with 8 bases of the junction left unmatched. The CDR3 consists of 16 residues. Germline V gene data show CDR1 as LNHDA and CDR2 as SQIVND (reference sequence). CDR3 in amino acids: CASSIRQGRGNEKLFF. DNA for the CDR3: TGTGCCAGTAGTATCCGACAGGGTCGAGGTAATGAAAAACTGTTTTTT.

The J gene is TRBJ2-7, the V gene TRBV16, with D tentatively TRBD2 (6 bases). Germline loops: CDR1 KGHSY, CDR2 FQNENV. The CDR3 is made up of 16 amino acids. The ends were cut back, 1 base at V and 7 bases at J, with 20 bases in the middle. The CDR3 DNA sequence: TGTGCCAGCAGCCAATTCCGGGCAGGGATGACTAGAGAGCAGTACTTC. Amino acids: CASSQFRAGMTREQYF.

The chain couples TRBV4-2 to TRBJ2-2; TRBD2 might be the D (5 bases). The V end lost 7 bases, the J end lost 1 base, and 13 bases lay between the germline ends. The germline V gene has CDR1 LGHNA and CDR2 YNFKEQ. The CDR3 totals 15 residues. Written as DNA, the CDR3 is TGTGCCAGCACCCTAACGGGGTTGAACACCGGGGAGCTGTTTTTT. Translated, it gives CASTLTGLNTGELFF.

V usage is TRBV2 and J usage is TRBJ2-7, with D hard to call. The CDR3 is 13 amino acids. V gave up 3 bases and J gave up 2 bases, with 8 bases separating them. Per germline, CDR1 SNHLY and CDR2 FYNNEI. As DNA, the CDR3 is TGTGCCAGCAGTGAGCAGGCAGCCTACGAGCAGTACTTC. The encoded protein is CASSEQAAYEQYF.

This chain connects TRBV30 to TRBJ2-3; 7 nucleotides match TRBD2. V was pared by 4 bases and J by 3 bases, with 10 bases of the junction left unmatched. The CDR3 length is 15 residues. Germline V gene data show CDR1 as GTSNPN and CDR2 as SVGIG (reference sequence). The CDR3 coding sequence is TGTGCCTGGAACGGGGCGGGAGTGGGGACAGATACGCAGTATTTT. Amino acids: CAWNGAGVGTDTQYF.